The 26 T cell receptor beta chains in this list originate from one sample, sequenced in a study of T cell responses to AZD1222 COVID-19 vaccine. Assay used: immunoSEQ multiplex PCR; TCRdb lists only in-frame clones, some missing. The table lists 130,000 or so clones, just over 90% of them singletons. The starting material was peripheral blood, obtained on day 0 of AZD1222 vaccination. The source of these receptors is an adult in good health.

This clone has a single count. Within the sample, other DNA sequences also encode this same CDR3. This sequence joins TRBV7-2 and TRBJ2-3; TRBD2 matches at 9 bases. Trimming at V came to 5 bases and at J to 4 bases, leaving 4 bases not matched to a gene. Germline CDR1 SGHTA, CDR2 FQGNSA. The CDR3 runs 14 residues. This CDR3 reads CASSPSGGPDTQYF. DNA for the CDR3: TGTGCCAGCAGCCCAAGCGGGGGGCCAGATACGCAGTATTTT.

The gene calls are TRBV7-2 and TRBJ1-5; D may be TRBD1 (5 bases). Trimming left V 1 base short and J 6 bases short, with 7 bases between. The CDR3 loop spans 13 amino acids. Germline values: CDR1 SGHTA, CDR2 FQGNSA. CDR3 coding DNA: TGTGCCAGCAGCTTAGGGCAGGGTCAGCCCCAGCATTTT. It codes for CASSLGQGQPQHF.

The chain uses TRBV6-5 and TRBJ1-2, with unresolved D. Trimming took off 9 bases at V and 8 bases at J, with 13 bases between the two ends. Germline V gene data show CDR1 as MNHEY and CDR2 as SVGAGI. The CDR3 length is 11 residues. CDR3 bases: TGTGCCAGTACGGGAGGGAACGGCTACACCTTC. It codes for CASTGGNGYTF.

The genes are TRBV28 and TRBJ1-6; D remains ambiguous. The CDR3 is 15 residues long. The V end was cut by 6 bases, the J end by 0 bases, with 9 bases between. Germline V gene sequence: CDR1 MDHEN, CDR2 SYDVKM. The CDR3 here is CASSRIGSYNSPLHF. The CDR3 nucleotides are TGTGCCAGCAGCCGAATAGGCTCCTATAATTCACCCCTCCACTTT.

V is TRBV12-3 or TRBV12-4 and J is TRBJ2-5; D remains unclear. This CDR3 region has 12 residues. Trimming cost V 2 bases and J 2 bases, with 3 bases left between them. CDR3 DNA sequence: TGTGCCAGCAGTTTACTACAAGAGACCCAGTACTTC. Translation gives CASSLLQETQYF.

This chain uses TRBV28 with TRBJ1-5; D might be TRBD1 (5 bases). Trimming took off 5 bases at V and 0 bases at J, with 8 bases between the two ends. From germline, CDR1 is MDHEN and CDR2 SYDVKM. This CDR3 comprises 14 residues. This chain's CDR3 is CASSGTVSNQPQHF. CDR3 in DNA: TGTGCCAGCAGTGGGACCGTTAGCAATCAGCCCCAGCATTTT.

CDR3 region: CASSQEVSGYEQYF. CDR3 in DNA: TGCGCCAGCAGCCAAGAGGTGTCGGGTTACGAGCAGTACTTC. The chain employs TRBV4-3 and TRBJ2-7; D not resolved. Per the germline V gene, CDR1 is LGHNA and CDR2 is YSLEER. Between the trimmed V and J ends, which lost 0 bases and 4 bases, there was a span of 10 bases. The CDR3 runs to 14 residues.

V gene TRBV7-2 combines with J gene TRBJ2-1; 12 nucleotides match TRBD1. Germline V gene data show CDR1 as SGHTA and CDR2 as FQGNSA. There are 15 residues in the CDR3. V lost 6 bases, J lost 4 bases, and 4 bases stayed unmatched. The CDR3 protein is CASRRDRGLYNEQFF. The CDR3 DNA follows: TGTGCCAGCAGGAGGGACAGGGGGCTGTACAATGAGCAGTTCTTC.

The rearrangement links TRBV2 to TRBJ2-7; D is undetermined. This CDR3 is built from 10 residues. Germline V lookup: CDR1 SNHLY, CDR2 FYNNEI. Trimming left V 4 bases short and J 7 bases short, with 5 bases between. CDR3 nucleotides: TGTGCCAGCAGTGTAGTAGAGCAGTACTTC. As protein: CASSVVEQYF.

The chain joins TRBV5-1 to TRBJ2-1; TRBD2 matches at 12 bases. The CDR3 spans 17 residues. Germline V gene sequence: CDR1 SGHRS, CDR2 YFSETQ. V was pared by 7 bases and J by 5 bases, with 13 bases of the junction left unmatched. CDR3 residues: CASYLFPSGGADNEQFF. The CDR3 DNA reads TGCGCCAGCTATTTATTTCCTAGCGGGGGGGCCGACAATGAGCAGTTCTTC.

V usage is TRBV27 and J usage is TRBJ2-7; TRBD2 might be the D (5 bases). Germline loops: CDR1 MNHEY, CDR2 SMNVEV (reference sequence). The CDR3 is made up of 14 amino acids. Between the trimmed V and J ends, which lost 5 bases and 1 base, there was a span of 12 bases. The CDR3 spells CASSVEWESYEQYF. The CDR3 DNA is TGTGCCAGCAGTGTCGAATGGGAGTCCTACGAGCAGTACTTC.

V gene TRBV27 combines with J gene TRBJ2-2, with 7 bases that match TRBD1. The CDR3 covers 15 residues. The V gene end was trimmed by 7 bases and the J gene end by 2 bases; junction bases not matched to a gene: 7. CDR1 and CDR2 (germline): MNHEY, SMNVEV (reference sequence). Written as DNA, the CDR3 is TGTGCCAGCACTCGGACAGGATTCAACACCGGGGAGCTGTTTTTT. Residues: CASTRTGFNTGELFF.

The chain has TRBV6-6 and TRBJ2-3; D might be TRBD1 (6 bases). The CDR3 runs to 17 residues. Germline lookup yields CDR1 MNHNY and CDR2 SVGAGI (reference sequence). The V and J ends lost 6 bases and 2 bases respectively, with 21 bases between them. CDR3 residues: CASSRPSPGQITDTQYF. The CDR3 DNA reads as TGTGCCAGCAGCCGACCATCTCCGGGACAAATCACAGATACGCAGTATTTT.

The rearrangement links TRBV6-5 to TRBJ2-7; D possibly uses TRBD1 or TRBD2 (5 bases each). Per germline, CDR1 MNHEY and CDR2 SVGAGI. The CDR3 runs 14 residues. Between the trimmed V and J ends, which lost 2 bases and 2 bases, there was a span of 10 bases. The CDR3 spells CASSYRDPAYEQYF. The CDR3 bases are TGTGCCAGCAGTTACCGGGACCCAGCCTACGAGCAGTACTTC.

The chain employs TRBV23-1 and TRBJ2-3; 12 positions match TRBD1. TRBV23-1 is recorded as an ORF, its role being uncertain. The length of the CDR3 is 18 residues. The junction had 10 bases not matched to a gene; V was cut back by 6 bases and J by 0 bases. CDR3 sequence (DNA): TGCGCCAGCAGATTAGGGACAGGGGGCCCCGCTAGCACAGATACGCAGTATTTT. Its translation is CASRLGTGGPASTDTQYF.

V gene TRBV15 combines with J gene TRBJ1-6, with D unclear. With 1 base removed from V and 4 bases from J, the gap between germline ends came to 11 bases. The CDR3 has 16 amino acids. Germline loops: CDR1 LNHNV, CDR2 YYDKDF (reference sequence). CDR3: CATSRVIGPYNSPLHF. The CDR3 DNA sequence: TGTGCCACCAGCAGAGTAATAGGGCCGTATAATTCACCCCTCCACTTT. Combining the CDR3 with reference TRBV15 and TRBJ1-6 gives the whole variable domain DAMVIQNPRYQVTQFGKPVTLSCSQTLNHNVMYWYQQKSSQAPKLLFHYYDKDFNNEADTPDNFQSRRPNTSFCFLDIRSPGLGDTAMYLCATSRVIGPYNSPLHFGNGTRLTVT.

The chain is built from TRBV12-5 and TRBJ1-3; no definite D call. Germline values: CDR1 LGHNT, CDR2 FRNRAP. CDR3 size: 17 residues. Trimming cost V 0 bases and J 0 bases, with 12 bases left between them. This CDR3 is CASGLVLGHSSGNTIYF. CDR3 bases: TGTGCTAGTGGTTTGGTACTAGGGCACAGCTCTGGAAACACCATATATTTT.

This clone was seen more than once but under ten times. CDR3 in amino acids: CASRDRVHEQYF. CDR3 in DNA: TGTGCCAGCCGGGACAGGGTCCACGAGCAGTACTTC. The rearrangement joins TRBV19 to TRBJ2-7, with 9 bases identical to TRBD1. Trimming at V came to 9 bases and at J to 5 bases, leaving 5 bases not matched to a gene. Per germline, CDR1 LNHDA and CDR2 SQIVND (reference sequence). This CDR3 is 12 amino acids long.

V and J are TRBV6-5 and TRBJ2-7; D is unresolved. Germline V gene data show CDR1 as MNHEY and CDR2 as SVGAGI. V was trimmed by 0 bases and J by 1 base, leaving 13 bases between them. The CDR3 covers 16 residues. CDR3 sequence: CASSYSLARSSYEQYF. The CDR3 nucleotides read TGTGCCAGCAGTTACTCGCTTGCCAGGTCATCCTACGAGCAGTACTTC.

The chain employs TRBV5-1 and TRBJ2-3, with 7 positions matching TRBD1. The CDR3 loop spans 16 amino acids. V dropped 0 bases and J dropped 6; count of bases not matched to a gene: 10. CDR1 and CDR2 from the germline V gene are SGHRS and YFSETQ. The CDR3: CASSLATDRAGDTQYF. The CDR3 DNA reads TGCGCCAGCAGCTTGGCCACAGACAGGGCAGGGGATACGCAGTATTTT. The full variable domain, in which reference TRBV5-1 and TRBJ2-3 provide the parts outside the CDR3, is KAGVTQTPRYLIKTRGQQVTLSCSPISGHRSVSWYQQTPGQGLQFLFEYFSETQRNKGNFPGRFSGRQFSNSRSEMNVSTLELGDSALYLCASSLATDRAGDTQYFGPGTRLTVL.

This rearrangement joins TRBV27 to TRBJ1-4; D is unclear. Germline CDR1 reads MNHEY; CDR2 reads SMNVEV (reference sequence). V was shortened by 0 bases and J by 8 bases, with 13 bases between the two germline ends. This CDR3 region has 15 residues. The CDR3 sequence: CASSLSAPRNEKLFF. As DNA, the CDR3 is TGTGCCAGCAGTTTATCTGCACCGAGAAACGAAAAACTGTTTTTT.

The rearrangement joins TRBV11-2 to TRBJ2-7, with D perhaps assigned TRBD1 or TRBD2 (5 bases each). The V gene lost 5 bases and the J gene lost 5 bases, with 10 bases spanning the gap. The CDR3 has 12 amino acids. From germline, CDR1 is SGHAT and CDR2 FQNNGV. CDR3 DNA sequence: TGTGCCAGCAGCCCCAGAGGGGACGAGCAGTACTTC. Translation: CASSPRGDEQYF.

This sequence joins TRBV21-1 and TRBJ2-1; the table's D gene call, TRBD2, was not cross checked with the DNA. TRBV21-1 is classified as a pseudogene. This CDR3 region has 13 residues. CDR3: CASSPGGLDEQFF. The CDR3 DNA follows: TGTGCCAGCAGCCCGGGGGGGTTGGATGAGCAGTTCTTC.

This chain uses TRBV4-1 with TRBJ2-5, with 8 bases aligning to TRBD1. V trimming: 0 bases; J trimming: 7 bases; junction bases outside the gene matches: 4. Germline V gene data show CDR1 as MGHRA and CDR2 as YSYEKL. The CDR3 extends over 14 amino acids. The CDR3 sequence is CASSQEDRAGTQYF. The CDR3 region has the DNA TGCGCCAGCAGCCAAGAGGACAGGGCTGGGACCCAGTACTTC.

Here the CDR3 reads CASSPPTGFRETQYF. In DNA, the CDR3 is TGTGCCAGCAGTCCCCCGACAGGGTTCCGGGAGACCCAGTACTTC. The J gene is TRBJ2-5, the V gene TRBV2, with 7 nucleotides matching TRBD1. Germline V gene lookup returns CDR1 SNHLY and CDR2 FYNNEI. This CDR3 spans 15 amino acids. The junction had 11 bases not matched to a gene; V was cut back by 5 bases and J by 5 bases.

This clone has a handful of counts. The gene calls are TRBV13 and TRBJ2-7; D is possibly TRBD1 or TRBD2 (5 bases each). V was cut by 8 bases and J by 2 bases, with 13 bases left in between. This CDR3 comprises 13 residues. Per germline, CDR1 PRHDT and CDR2 FYEKMQ (reference sequence). The CDR3 protein is CASQAGTTYEQYF. In DNA, the CDR3 is TGTGCCAGCCAGGCCGGGACCACCTACGAGCAGTACTTC. The variable domain in full, with the rest retrieved from reference TRBV13 and TRBJ2-7, is AAGVIQSPRHLIKEKRETATLKCYPIPRHDTVYWYQQGPGQDPQFLISFYEKMQSDKGSIPDRFSAQQFSDYHSELNMSSLELGDSALYFCASQAGTTYEQYFGPGTRLTVT.